This TCR beta chain was obtained from a study of blood T cells in healthy people across ages. Findings of the study overall: Age advanced and TCR beta diversity per million T cells fell, roughly linearly.

On this clonotype: The antigen is not known.

Losses at the gene ends were 5 bases for V and 9 bases for J; bases not matched to a gene: 6. CDR1 and CDR2 from the germline V gene are SGHTA and FQGTGA. CDR3 size: 13 residues. Next came a second PCR, run for about 6 to 12 cycles, which used a sample-barcoded 5' primer along with a J-beta primer mix. TCRdb recomputed calls from the 5' RACE reads with MiXCR, one row per CDR3 protein. Here the sample spans under 1,000,000 distinct CDR3 sequences, about half being singletons. Drawing of peripheral blood yielded about 9.6 milliliters from each donor. Per sample, at least 6 micrograms of total RNA were extracted.

This sequence was found in a man of 80 years or more in good health. The rearrangement links TRBV7-3 to TRBJ2-1, with 8 bases aligning to TRBD2. What was sequenced was blood. The CDR3 DNA is TGTGCCAGCAGCCTCGGGACTAGAAGTGAGCAGTTCTTC. It is translated as CASSLGTRSEQFF. Combining the CDR3 with reference TRBV7-3 and TRBJ2-1 gives the whole variable domain GAGVSQTPSNKVTEKGKYVELRCDPISGHTALYWYRQSLGQGPEFLIYFQGTGAADDSGLPNDRFFAVRPEGSVSTLKIQRTERGDSAVYLCASSLGTRSEQFFGPGTRLTVL.